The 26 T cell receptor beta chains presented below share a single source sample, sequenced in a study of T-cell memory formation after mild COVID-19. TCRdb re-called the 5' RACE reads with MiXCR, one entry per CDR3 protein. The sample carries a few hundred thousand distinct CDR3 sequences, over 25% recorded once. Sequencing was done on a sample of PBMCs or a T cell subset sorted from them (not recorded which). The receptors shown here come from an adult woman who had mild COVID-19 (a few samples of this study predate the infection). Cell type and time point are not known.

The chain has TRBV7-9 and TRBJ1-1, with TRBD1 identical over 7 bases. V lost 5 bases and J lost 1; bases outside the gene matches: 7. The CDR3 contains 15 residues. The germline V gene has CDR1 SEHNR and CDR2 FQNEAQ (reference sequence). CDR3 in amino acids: CASSPRGTENTEAFF. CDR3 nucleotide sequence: TGTGCCAGCAGCCCAAGGGGGACAGAGAACACTGAAGCTTTCTTT.

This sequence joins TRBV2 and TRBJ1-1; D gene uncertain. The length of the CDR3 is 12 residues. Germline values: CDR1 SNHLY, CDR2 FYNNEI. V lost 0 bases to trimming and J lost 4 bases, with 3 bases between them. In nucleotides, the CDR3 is TGTGCCAGCAGTGAAGCGCCCACTGAAGCTTTCTTT. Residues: CASSEAPTEAFF.

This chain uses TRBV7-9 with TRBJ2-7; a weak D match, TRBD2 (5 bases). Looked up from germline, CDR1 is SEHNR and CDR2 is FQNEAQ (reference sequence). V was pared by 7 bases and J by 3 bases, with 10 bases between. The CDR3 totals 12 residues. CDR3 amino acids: CASTSEDYEQYF. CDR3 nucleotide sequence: TGTGCCAGCACCTCGGAGGACTACGAGCAGTACTTC. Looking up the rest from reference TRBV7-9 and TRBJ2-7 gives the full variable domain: DTGVSQNPRHKITKRGQNVTFRCDPISEHNRLYWYRQTLGQGPEFLTYFQNEAQLEKSRLLSDRFSAERPKGSFSTLEIQRTEQGDSAMYLCASTSEDYEQYFGPGTRLTVT.

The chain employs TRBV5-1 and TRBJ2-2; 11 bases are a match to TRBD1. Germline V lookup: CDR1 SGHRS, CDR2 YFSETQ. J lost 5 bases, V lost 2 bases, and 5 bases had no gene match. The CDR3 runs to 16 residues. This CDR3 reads CASSFPGQGVTGELFF. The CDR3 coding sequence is TGCGCCAGCAGCTTTCCGGGACAGGGGGTGACCGGGGAGCTGTTTTTT.

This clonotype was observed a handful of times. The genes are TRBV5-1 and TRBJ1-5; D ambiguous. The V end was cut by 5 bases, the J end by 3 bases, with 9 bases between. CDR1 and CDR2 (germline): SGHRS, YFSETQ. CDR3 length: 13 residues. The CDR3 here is CASRGGVNQPQHF. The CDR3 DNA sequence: TGCGCCAGCAGGGGTGGGGTCAATCAGCCCCAGCATTTT. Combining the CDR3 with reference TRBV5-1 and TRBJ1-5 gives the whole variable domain KAGVTQTPRYLIKTRGQQVTLSCSPISGHRSVSWYQQTPGQGLQFLFEYFSETQRNKGNFPGRFSGRQFSNSRSEMNVSTLELGDSALYLCASRGGVNQPQHFGDGTRLSIL.

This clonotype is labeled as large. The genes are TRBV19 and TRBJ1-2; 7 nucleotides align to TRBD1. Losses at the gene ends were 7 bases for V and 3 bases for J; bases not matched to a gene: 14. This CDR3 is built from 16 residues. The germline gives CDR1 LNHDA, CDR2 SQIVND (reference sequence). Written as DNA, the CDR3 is TGTGCCAGTACCTCTTACCGGGACAGAATACACTATGGCTACACCTTC. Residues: CASTSYRDRIHYGYTF.

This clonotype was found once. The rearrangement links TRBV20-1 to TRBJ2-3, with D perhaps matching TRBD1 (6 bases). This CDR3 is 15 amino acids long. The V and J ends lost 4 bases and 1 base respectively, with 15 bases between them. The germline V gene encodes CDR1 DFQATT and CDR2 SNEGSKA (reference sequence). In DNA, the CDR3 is TGCAGTGCTACAAAGACAGGCGATCGCACAGATACGCAGTATTTT. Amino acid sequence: CSATKTGDRTDTQYF.

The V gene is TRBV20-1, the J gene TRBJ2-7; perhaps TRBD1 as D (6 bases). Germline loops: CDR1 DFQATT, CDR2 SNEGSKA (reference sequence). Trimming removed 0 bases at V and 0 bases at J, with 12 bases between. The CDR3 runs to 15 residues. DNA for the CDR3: TGCAGTGCTAGAGATCTCCAGGGGCACTCCTACGAGCAGTACTTC. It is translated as CSARDLQGHSYEQYF.

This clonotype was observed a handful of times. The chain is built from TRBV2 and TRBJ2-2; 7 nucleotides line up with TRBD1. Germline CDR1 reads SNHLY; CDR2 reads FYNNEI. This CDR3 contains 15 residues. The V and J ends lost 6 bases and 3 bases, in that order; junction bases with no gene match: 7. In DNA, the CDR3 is TGTGCCAGCAGGGGGACAGCCTGGGACACCGGGGAGCTGTTTTTT. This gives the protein CASRGTAWDTGELFF.

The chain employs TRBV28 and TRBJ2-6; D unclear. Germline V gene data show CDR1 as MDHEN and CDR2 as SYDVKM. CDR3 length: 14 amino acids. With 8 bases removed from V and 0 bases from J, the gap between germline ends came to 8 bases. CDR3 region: CASSGYSGANVLTF. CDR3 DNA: TGTGCCAGCTCCGGATACTCTGGGGCCAACGTCCTGACTTTC.

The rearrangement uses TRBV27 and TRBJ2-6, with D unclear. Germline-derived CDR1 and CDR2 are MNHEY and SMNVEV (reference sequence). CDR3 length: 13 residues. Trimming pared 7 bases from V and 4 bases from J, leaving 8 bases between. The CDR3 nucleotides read TGTGCCAGCAAAACCATCGGGGCCAACGTCCTGACTTTC. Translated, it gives CASKTIGANVLTF.

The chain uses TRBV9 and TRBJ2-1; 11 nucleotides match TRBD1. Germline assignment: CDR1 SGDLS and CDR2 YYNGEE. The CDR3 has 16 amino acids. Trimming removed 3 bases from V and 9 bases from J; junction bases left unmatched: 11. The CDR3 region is CASSANPGQGVGEQFF. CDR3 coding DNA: TGTGCCAGCAGCGCAAATCCGGGACAGGGGGTTGGTGAGCAGTTCTTC.

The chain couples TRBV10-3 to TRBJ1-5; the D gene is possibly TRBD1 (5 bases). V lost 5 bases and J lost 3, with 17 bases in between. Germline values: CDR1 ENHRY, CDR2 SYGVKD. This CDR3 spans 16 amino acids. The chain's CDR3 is CAISHSQEFNNQPQHF. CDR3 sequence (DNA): TGTGCCATCAGTCATTCACAGGAGTTCAACAATCAGCCCCAGCATTTT.

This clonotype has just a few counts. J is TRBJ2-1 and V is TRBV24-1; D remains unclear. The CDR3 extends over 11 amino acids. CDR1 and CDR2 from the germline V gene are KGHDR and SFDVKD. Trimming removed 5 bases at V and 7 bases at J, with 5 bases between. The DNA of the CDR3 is TGTGCCACCAGTGGTGTGAATGAGCAGTTCTTC. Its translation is CATSGVNEQFF.

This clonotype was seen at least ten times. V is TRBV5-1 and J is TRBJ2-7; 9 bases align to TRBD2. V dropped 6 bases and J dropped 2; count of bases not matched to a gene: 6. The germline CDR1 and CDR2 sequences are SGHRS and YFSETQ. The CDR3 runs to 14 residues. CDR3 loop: CASKPAGGAYEQYF. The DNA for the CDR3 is TGCGCCAGCAAACCAGCGGGGGGTGCCTACGAGCAGTACTTC.

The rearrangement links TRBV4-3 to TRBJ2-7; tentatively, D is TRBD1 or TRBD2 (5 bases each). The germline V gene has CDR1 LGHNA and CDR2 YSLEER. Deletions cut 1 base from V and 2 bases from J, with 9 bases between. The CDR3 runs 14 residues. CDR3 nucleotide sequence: TGCGCCAGCAGCCAAGGGGACGGGCCCTACGAGCAGTACTTC. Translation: CASSQGDGPYEQYF.

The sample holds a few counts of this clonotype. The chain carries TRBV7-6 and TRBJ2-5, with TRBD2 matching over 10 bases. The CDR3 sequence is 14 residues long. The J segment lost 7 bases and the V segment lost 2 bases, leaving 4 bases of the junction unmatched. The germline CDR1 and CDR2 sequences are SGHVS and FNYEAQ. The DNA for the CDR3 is TGTGCCAGCAGCTTACCTTCTAGCGGGGGGACCCAGTACTTC. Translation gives CASSLPSSGGTQYF.

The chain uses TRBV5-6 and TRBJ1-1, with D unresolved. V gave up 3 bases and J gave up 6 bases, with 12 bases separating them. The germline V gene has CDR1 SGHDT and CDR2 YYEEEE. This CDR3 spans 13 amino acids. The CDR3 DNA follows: TGTGCCAGCAGCTCTTGGACGGAGCCTGAAGCTTTCTTT. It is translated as CASSSWTEPEAFF.

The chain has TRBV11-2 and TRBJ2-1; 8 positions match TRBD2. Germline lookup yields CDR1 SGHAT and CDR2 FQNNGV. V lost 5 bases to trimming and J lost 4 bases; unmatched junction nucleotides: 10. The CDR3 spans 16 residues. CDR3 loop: CASSGLAGPGYNEQFF. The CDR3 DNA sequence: TGTGCCAGCAGCGGATTAGCGGGGCCCGGATACAATGAGCAGTTCTTC.

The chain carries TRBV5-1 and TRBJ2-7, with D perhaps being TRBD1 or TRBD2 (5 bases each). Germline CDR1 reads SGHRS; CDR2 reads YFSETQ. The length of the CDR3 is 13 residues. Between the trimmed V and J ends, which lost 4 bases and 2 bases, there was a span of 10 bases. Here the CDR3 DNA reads TGCGCCAGCAGCCGGGACGGCCCCTACGAGCAGTACTTC. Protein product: CASSRDGPYEQYF.

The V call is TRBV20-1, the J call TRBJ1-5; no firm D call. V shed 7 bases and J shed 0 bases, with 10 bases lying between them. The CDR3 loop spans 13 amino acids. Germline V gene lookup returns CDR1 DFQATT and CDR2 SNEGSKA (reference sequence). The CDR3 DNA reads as TGCAGTGTCCTGGATTTTAGCAATCAGCCCCAGCATTTT. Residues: CSVLDFSNQPQHF.

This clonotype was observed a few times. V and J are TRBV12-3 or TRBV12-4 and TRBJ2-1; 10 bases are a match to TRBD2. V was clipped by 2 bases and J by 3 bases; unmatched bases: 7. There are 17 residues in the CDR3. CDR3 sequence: CASSLIGSSGSYNEQFF. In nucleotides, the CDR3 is TGTGCCAGCAGTTTAATAGGTTCTAGCGGGAGCTACAATGAGCAGTTCTTC.

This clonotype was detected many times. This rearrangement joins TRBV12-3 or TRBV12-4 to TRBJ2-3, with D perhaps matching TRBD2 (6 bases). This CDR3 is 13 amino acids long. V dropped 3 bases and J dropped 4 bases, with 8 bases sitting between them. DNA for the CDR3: TGTGCCAGCAGTTTGGGAGGTTCAGATACGCAGTATTTT. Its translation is CASSLGGSDTQYF.

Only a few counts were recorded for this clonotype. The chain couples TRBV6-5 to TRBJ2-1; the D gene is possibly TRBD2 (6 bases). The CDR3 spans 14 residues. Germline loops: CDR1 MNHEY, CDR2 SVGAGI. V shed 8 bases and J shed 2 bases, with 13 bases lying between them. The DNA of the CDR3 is TGTGCCAGCTCGGCGGGACCACCCTACAATGAGCAGTTCTTC. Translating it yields CASSAGPPYNEQFF.

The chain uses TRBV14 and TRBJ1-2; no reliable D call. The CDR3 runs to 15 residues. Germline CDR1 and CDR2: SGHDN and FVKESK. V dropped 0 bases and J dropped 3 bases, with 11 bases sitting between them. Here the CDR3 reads CASSQDRLQYYGYTF. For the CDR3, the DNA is TGTGCCAGCAGCCAAGATCGTCTGCAATACTATGGCTACACCTTC.

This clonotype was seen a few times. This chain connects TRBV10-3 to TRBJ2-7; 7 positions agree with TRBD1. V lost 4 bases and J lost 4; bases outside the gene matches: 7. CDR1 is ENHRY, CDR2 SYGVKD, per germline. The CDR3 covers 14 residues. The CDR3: CAISGDSRVYEQYF. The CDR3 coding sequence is TGTGCCATCAGTGGGGACAGTCGAGTTTACGAGCAGTACTTC.